This T cell receptor beta chain came from a study of blood T cell repertoires in COVID-19. Assay used: immunoSEQ multiplex PCR; TCRdb lists only in-frame clones, some missing. The data show roughly 30,000 clones, almost 85% seen once. The sequence came from a man aged 55 to 70 with active COVID-19. Specimen: peripheral blood.

The CDR3 reads CASSYSRAQSDEQYF. In DNA, the CDR3 is TGTGCCAGCAGTTACTCGAGGGCCCAGAGTGACGAGCAGTACTTC. The V and J genes are TRBV6-2 or TRBV6-3 and TRBJ2-7; D is possibly TRBD2 (5 bases). This CDR3 spans 15 amino acids. CDR1 MNHEY and CDR2 SVGEGT come from the germline V gene. V was cut by 0 bases and J by 5 bases, with 14 bases left in between.